This is a list of T cell receptor beta chains from one sample in a study of T cells after yellow fever vaccination. TCRdb used MiXCR to reprocess the 5' RACE reads, holding one entry per CDR3 protein. The top ten hold around 3% of the sample, which has about 220,000 distinct CDR3 sequences, under 3.5% seen once. The material was CD4+ T cells sorted from PBMCs, obtained 10 days after the yellow fever booster vaccination. The receptors originated from a man between 18 and 29 years old who received the YFV17D yellow fever vaccine. Both conserved end residues are part of each CDR3.

j_call v_call cdr3_aa
TRBJ1-2 TRBV5-1 CASSPLDSRSGGYTF
TRBJ2-1 TRBV7-2 CASSEAGGGPSSSYNEQFF
TRBJ1-1 TRBV7-2 CASSPMGQRTFF
TRBJ2-2 TRBV6-2/TRBV6-3 CASSLPQRGHTGELFF
TRBJ2-1 TRBV4-2 CASSQEGAGGRYNEQFF
TRBJ2-7 TRBV5-1 CASNRDPNYEQYF
TRBJ2-1 TRBV2 CASRRIRDRSYNEQFF
TRBJ2-3 TRBV12-3/TRBV12-4 CASRPRGGGSTDTQYF
TRBJ1-1 TRBV12-3/TRBV12-4 CASSLRVATEAFF
TRBJ1-2 TRBV4-3 CASSQDTGVDYGYTF